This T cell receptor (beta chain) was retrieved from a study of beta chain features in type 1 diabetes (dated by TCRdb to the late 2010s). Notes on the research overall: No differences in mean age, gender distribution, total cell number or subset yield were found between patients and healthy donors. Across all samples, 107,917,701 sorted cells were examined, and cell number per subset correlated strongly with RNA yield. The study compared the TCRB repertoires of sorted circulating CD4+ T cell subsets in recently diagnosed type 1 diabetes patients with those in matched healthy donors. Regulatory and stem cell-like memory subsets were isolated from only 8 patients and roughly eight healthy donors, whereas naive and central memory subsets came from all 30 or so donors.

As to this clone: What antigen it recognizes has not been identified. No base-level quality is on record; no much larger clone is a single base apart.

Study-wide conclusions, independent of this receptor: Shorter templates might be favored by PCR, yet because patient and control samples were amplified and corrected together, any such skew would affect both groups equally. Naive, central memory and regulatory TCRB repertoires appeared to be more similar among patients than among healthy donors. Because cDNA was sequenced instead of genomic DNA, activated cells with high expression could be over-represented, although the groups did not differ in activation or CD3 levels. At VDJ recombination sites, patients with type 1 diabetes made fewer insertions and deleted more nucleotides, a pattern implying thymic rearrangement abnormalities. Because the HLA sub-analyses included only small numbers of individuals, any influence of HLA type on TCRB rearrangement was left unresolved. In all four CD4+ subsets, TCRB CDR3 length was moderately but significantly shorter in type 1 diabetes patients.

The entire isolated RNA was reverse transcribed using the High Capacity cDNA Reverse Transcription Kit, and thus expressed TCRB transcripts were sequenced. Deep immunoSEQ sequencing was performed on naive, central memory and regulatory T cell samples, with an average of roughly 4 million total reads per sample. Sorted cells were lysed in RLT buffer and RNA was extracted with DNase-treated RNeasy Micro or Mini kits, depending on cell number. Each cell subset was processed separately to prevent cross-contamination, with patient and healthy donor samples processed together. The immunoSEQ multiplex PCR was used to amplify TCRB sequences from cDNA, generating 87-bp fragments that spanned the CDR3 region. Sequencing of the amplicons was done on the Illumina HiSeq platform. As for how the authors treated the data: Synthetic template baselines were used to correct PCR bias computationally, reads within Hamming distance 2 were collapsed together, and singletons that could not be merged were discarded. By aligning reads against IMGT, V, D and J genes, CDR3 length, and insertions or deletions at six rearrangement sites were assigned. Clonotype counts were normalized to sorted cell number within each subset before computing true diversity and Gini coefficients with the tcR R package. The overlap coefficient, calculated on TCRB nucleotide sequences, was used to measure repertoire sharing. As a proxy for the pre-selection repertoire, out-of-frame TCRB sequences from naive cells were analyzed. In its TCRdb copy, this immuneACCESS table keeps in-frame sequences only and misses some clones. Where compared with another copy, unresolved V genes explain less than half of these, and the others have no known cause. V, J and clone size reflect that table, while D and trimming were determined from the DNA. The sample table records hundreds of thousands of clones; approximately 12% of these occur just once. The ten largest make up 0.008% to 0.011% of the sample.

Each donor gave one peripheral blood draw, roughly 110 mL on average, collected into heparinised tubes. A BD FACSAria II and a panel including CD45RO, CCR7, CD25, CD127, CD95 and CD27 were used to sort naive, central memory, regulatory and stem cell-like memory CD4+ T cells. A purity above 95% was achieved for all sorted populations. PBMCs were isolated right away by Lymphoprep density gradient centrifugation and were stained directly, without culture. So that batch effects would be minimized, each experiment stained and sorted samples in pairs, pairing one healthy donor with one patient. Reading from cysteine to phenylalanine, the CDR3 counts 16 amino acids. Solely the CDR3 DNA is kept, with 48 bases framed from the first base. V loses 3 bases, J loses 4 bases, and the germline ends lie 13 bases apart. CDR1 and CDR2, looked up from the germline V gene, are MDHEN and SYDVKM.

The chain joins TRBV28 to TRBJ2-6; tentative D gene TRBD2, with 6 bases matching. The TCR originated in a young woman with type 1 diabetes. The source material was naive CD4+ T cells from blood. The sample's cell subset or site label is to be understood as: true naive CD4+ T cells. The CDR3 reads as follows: CASSLDGGYGANVLTF. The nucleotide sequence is TGTGCCAGCAGTTTGGACGGAGGGTACGGGGCCAACGTCCTGACTTTC.